The source of this TCR beta chain is a study of regulatory T cells in long-lasting Graves disease. On the study more broadly: Persistent Graves' disease required over 5 years of antithyroid drugs and positive TSH receptor antibodies.

Germline V gene lookup returns CDR1 SEHNR and CDR2 FQNEAQ (reference sequence). CDR3 length equals 15 residues. Trimming left V 2 bases short and J 4 bases short, with 11 bases between. Time point reported: persistent/refractory GD, antithyroid drugs over 5 years with positive TRAb. Preparation of the TCR library used RNA extracted from PBMCs. This clonotype was counted between two and nine times. Its antigen is unknown. Notes on the study in general: It was in persistent disease that TRBV28, TRBJ1-2 and TRBJ2-5 were favored. The persistent group shared 2,741 public clonotypes, more than the roughly 990 shared by new patients. Patients with persistent Graves' had lower TCR diversity than newly diagnosed patients.

For TCR beta, libraries came from iRepertoire HTBI primers and Arm-PCR of CDR3 regions. TCRdb ran MiXCR on the multiplex PCR reads and lists one entry per CDR3 protein. The sample yields 700,000 or so distinct CDR3 sequences, 25% to 35% seen once. The V gene is TRBV7-9, the J gene TRBJ1-4; D remains ambiguous. The sample was peripheral blood mononuclear cells (PBMCs), taken when the disease was refractory, from a patient treated with antithyroid drugs. The receptor's source is a female donor with Graves disease. DNA for the CDR3: TGTGCCAGCAGCTTATATGCCGGCTATAATGAAAAACTGTTTTTT. Encoded protein: CASSLYAGYNEKLFF. Variable domain in full (rest from reference TRBV7-9 and TRBJ1-4): DTGVSQNPRHKITKRGQNVTFRCDPISEHNRLYWYRQTLGQGPEFLTYFQNEAQLEKSRLLSDRFSAERPKGSFSTLEIQRTEQGDSAMYLCASSLYAGYNEKLFFGSGTQLSVL.